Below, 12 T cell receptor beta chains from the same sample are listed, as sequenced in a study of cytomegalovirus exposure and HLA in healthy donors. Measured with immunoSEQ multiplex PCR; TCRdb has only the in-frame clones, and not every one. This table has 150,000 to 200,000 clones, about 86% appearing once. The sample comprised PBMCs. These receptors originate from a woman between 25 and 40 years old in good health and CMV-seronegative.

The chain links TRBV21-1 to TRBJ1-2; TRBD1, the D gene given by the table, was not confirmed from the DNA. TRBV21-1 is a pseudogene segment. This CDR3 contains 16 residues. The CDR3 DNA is TGTGCCAGCCGGGCAGGGCTTCTTCAATCAAACTATGGCTACACCTTC. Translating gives CASRAGLLQSNYGYTF.

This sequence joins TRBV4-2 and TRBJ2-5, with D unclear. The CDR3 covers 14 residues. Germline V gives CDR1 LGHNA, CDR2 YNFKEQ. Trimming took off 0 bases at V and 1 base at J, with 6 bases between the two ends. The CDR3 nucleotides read TGTGCCAGCAGCCAAGATAAGGTCCAAGAGACCCAGTACTTC. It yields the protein CASSQDKVQETQYF.

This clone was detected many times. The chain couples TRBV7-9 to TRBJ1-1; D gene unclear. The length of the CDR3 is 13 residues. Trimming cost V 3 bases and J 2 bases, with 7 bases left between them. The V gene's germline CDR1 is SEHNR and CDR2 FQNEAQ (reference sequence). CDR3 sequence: CASSLTGNTEAFF. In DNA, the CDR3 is TGTGCCAGCAGCTTGACGGGTAACACTGAAGCTTTCTTT.

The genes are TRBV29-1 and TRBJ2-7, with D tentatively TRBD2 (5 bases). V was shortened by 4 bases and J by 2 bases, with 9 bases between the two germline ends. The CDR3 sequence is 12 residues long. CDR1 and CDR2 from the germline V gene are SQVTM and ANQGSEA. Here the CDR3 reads CSVGGGPYEQYF. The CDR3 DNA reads TGCAGCGTTGGCGGCGGGCCCTACGAGCAGTACTTC.

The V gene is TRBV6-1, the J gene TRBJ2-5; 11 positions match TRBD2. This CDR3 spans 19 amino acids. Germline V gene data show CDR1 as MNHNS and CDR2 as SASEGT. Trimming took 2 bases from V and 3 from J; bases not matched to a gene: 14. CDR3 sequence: CASSEIGNPTSGEKETQYF. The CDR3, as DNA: TGTGCCAGCAGTGAAATAGGGAACCCGACTAGCGGGGAAAAAGAGACCCAGTACTTC.

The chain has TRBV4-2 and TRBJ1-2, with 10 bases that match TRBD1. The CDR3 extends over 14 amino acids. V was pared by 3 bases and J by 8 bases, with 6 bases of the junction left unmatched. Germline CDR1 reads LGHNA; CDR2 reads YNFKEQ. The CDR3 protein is CASSHDRGPVGYTF. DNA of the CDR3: TGTGCCAGCAGCCATGACAGGGGGCCTGTAGGCTACACCTTC.

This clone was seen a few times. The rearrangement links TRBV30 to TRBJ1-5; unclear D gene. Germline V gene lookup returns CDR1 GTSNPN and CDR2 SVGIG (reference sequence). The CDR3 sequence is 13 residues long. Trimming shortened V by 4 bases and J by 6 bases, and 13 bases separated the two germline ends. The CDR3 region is CAWTGNEGQPQHF. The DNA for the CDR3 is TGTGCCTGGACAGGTAATGAAGGTCAGCCCCAGCATTTT.

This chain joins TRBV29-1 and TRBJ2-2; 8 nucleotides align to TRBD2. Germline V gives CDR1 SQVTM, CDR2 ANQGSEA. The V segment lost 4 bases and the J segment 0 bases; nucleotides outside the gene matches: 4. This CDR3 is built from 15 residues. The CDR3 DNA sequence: TGCAGCGTTGTGCTAGCGGGCTCGAACACCGGGGAGCTGTTTTTT. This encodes CSVVLAGSNTGELFF.

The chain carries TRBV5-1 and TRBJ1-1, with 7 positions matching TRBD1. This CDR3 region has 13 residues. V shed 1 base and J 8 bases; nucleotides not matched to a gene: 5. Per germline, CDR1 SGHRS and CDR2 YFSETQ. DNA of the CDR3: TGCGCCAGCAGCTTGTGGCAGGGGGTCGAAGCTTTCTTT. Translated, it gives CASSLWQGVEAFF.

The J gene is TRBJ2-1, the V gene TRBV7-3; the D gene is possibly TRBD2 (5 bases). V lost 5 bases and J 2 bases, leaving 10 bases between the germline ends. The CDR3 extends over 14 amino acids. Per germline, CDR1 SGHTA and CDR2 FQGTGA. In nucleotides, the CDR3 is TGTGCCAGCAGCGTTGATAGCGCCTACAATGAGCAGTTCTTC. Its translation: CASSVDSAYNEQFF.

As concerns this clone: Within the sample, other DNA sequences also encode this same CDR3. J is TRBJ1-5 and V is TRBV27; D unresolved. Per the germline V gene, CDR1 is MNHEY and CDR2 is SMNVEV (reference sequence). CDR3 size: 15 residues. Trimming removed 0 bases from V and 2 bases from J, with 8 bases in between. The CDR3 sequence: CASSLSIGGNQPQHF. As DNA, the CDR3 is TGTGCCAGCAGTTTATCGATAGGAGGCAATCAGCCCCAGCATTTT.

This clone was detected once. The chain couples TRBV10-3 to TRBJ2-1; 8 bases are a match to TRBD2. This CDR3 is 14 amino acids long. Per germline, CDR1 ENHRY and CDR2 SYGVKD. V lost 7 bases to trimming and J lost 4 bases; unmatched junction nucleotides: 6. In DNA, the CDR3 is TGTGCCATCACCCCGGGGGGGGGATACAATGAGCAGTTCTTC. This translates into CAITPGGGYNEQFF.